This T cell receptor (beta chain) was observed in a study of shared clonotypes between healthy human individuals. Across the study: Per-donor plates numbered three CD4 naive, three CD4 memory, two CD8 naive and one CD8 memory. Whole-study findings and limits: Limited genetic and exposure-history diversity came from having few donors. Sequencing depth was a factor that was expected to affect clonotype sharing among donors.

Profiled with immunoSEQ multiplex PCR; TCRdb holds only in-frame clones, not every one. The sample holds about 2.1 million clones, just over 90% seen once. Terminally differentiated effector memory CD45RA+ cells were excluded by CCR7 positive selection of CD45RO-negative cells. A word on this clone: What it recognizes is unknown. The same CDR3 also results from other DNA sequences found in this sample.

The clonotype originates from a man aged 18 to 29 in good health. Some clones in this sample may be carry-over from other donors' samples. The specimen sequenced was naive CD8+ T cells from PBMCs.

The CDR3 DNA is TGTGCCAGCAGTTTACGGGGGCCTTCCTACGAGCAGTACTTC. It is translated as CASSLRGPSYEQYF. The chain links TRBV27 to TRBJ2-7, with D tentatively TRBD1 or TRBD2 (6 bases each). V shed 2 bases and J shed 1 base, with 9 bases lying between them. The CDR3 has 14 amino acids. In germline, CDR1 is MNHEY, CDR2 SMNVEV (reference sequence).